A single sample is the source of the 14 T cell receptor beta chains below, sequenced in a study of CD8 T cells in Susac syndrome (dated by TCRdb to the late 2010s). Library preparation was by the immunoSEQ multiplex PCR assay. RNA was extracted using the RNeasy kit, and roughly 0.45 to 1 microgram was reverse transcribed with random hexamers. TCRdb's own reprocessing of the public reads used fastp at Q25 and MiXCR and kept productive beta chains. Records with the same CDR3 protein are collapsed into one entry carrying the most frequent genes and DNA. The sample data list about 180,000 distinct CDR3 sequences, and more than 90% of these were observed just once. The ten largest clones take up 0.093% of the sample. The specimen was CD4+ T cells from PBMCs. Receptor source: a human donor with multiple sclerosis.

The DNA of the CDR3 is TGTGCCAGCAGCACCGGGGGTGGGTTTGGGCCCCAGCATTTT. Translating it yields CASSTGGGFGPQHF. This rearrangement joins TRBV13 to TRBJ1-5; possible D gene TRBD1, 5 bases. V gave up 5 bases and J gave up 9 bases, with 17 bases separating them. CDR3 length: 14 amino acids. Per the germline V gene, CDR1 is PRHDT and CDR2 is FYEKMQ (reference sequence).

V usage is TRBV3-1 and J usage is TRBJ2-1; no clear D gene. CDR1 and CDR2 from the germline V gene are LGHDT and YNNKEL (reference sequence). V was cut by 4 bases and J by 1 base, with 11 bases left in between. This CDR3 is 15 amino acids long. Here the CDR3 reads CASSPRLVSYNEQFF. In nucleotides, the CDR3 is TGTGCCAGCAGCCCTCGACTGGTTTCCTACAATGAGCAGTTCTTC.

CDR3 coding DNA: TGTGCCAGCAATCCGGACAGTTCTAACTATGGCTACACCTTC. This encodes CASNPDSSNYGYTF. The gene calls are TRBV9 and TRBJ1-2; a possible D gene is TRBD1 (6 bases). The CDR3 covers 14 residues. From germline, CDR1 is SGDLS and CDR2 YYNGEE. V was shortened by 6 bases and J by 0 bases, with 12 bases between the two germline ends.

The V call is TRBV3-1, the J call TRBJ2-5; TRBD2 aligns across 8 bases. CDR3 length: 17 residues. CDR1 and CDR2 from the germline V gene are LGHDT and YNNKEL (reference sequence). The V and J ends lost 4 bases and 3 bases, in that order; junction bases with no gene match: 13. The chain's CDR3 is CASSLSPRLAGKETQYF. The CDR3 DNA reads as TGTGCCAGCAGCCTGTCCCCCCGCCTAGCGGGCAAAGAGACCCAGTACTTC.

This clonotype was seen just once. This chain links TRBV20-1 with TRBJ2-5, with D perhaps assigned TRBD1 or TRBD2 (5 bases each). Germline loops: CDR1 DFQATT, CDR2 SNEGSKA (reference sequence). CDR3 size: 14 residues. With 3 bases removed from V and 4 bases from J, the gap between germline ends came to 15 bases. The CDR3, as DNA: TGCAGTGCTAGTGAATCGTGGGGGAGAGAGACCCAGTACTTC. It is translated as CSASESWGRETQYF.

V usage is TRBV9 and J usage is TRBJ2-2, with a tentative D call TRBD1 (6 bases). This CDR3 has 16 residues. Deletions cut 2 bases from V and 0 bases from J, with 11 bases between. Germline V lookup: CDR1 SGDLS, CDR2 YYNGEE. The DNA for the CDR3 is TGTGCCAGCAGCGTTACAGGGACGACGAACACCGGGGAGCTGTTTTTT. It is translated as CASSVTGTTNTGELFF.

The chain employs TRBV20-1 and TRBJ2-5; tentatively, D is TRBD1 (5 bases). Germline V gives CDR1 DFQATT, CDR2 SNEGSKA (reference sequence). The V end lost 7 bases, the J end lost 0 bases, and 9 bases lay between the germline ends. The CDR3 extends over 12 amino acids. In DNA, the CDR3 is TGCAGTGTCCAGACAGACCAAGAGACCCAGTACTTC. Translated, it gives CSVQTDQETQYF.

The gene calls are TRBV28 and TRBJ1-1; D is uncertain. Germline values: CDR1 MDHEN, CDR2 SYDVKM. The CDR3 consists of 12 residues. V lost 3 bases and J 4 bases, leaving 6 bases between the germline ends. The DNA for the CDR3 is TGTGCCAGCAGTTTGGGGAGCACTGAAGCTTTCTTT. Amino acid sequence: CASSLGSTEAFF.

The V gene is TRBV18, the J gene TRBJ2-7; 13 bases are a match to TRBD2. The V and J ends lost 6 bases and 6 bases, in that order; junction bases with no gene match: 2. The CDR3 loop spans 13 amino acids. Germline V CDR1 and CDR2: KGHSH, LQKENI. This chain's CDR3 is CASSGLAGREQYF. The CDR3 DNA reads as TGTGCCAGCTCGGGACTAGCGGGGCGCGAGCAGTACTTC. Variable domain in full (rest from reference TRBV18 and TRBJ2-7): NAGVMQNPRHLVRRRGQEARLRCSPMKGHSHVYWYRQLPEEGLKFMVYLQKENIIDESGMPKERFSAEFPKEGPSILRIQQVVRGDSAAYFCASSGLAGREQYFGPGTRLTVT.

J is TRBJ2-7 and V is TRBV6-5; 7 nucleotides align to TRBD2. The CDR3 has 15 residues. V was pared by 6 bases and J by 10 bases, with 18 bases of the junction left unmatched. Germline CDR1 MNHEY, CDR2 SVGAGI. CDR3 coding DNA: TGTGCCAGCAGGAGCCTAGCGGAGACACCTTCGGTACAGTACTTC. This translates into CASRSLAETPSVQYF.

The chain couples TRBV19 to TRBJ1-2, with a tentative D call TRBD1 (6 bases). The CDR3 runs 14 residues. Germline values: CDR1 LNHDA, CDR2 SQIVND (reference sequence). Trimming took 6 bases from V and 1 from J, leaving 12 bases between them. CDR3 bases: TGTGCCAGTAGAGAACAGGGTGGTAACTATGGCTACACCTTC. Protein sequence: CASREQGGNYGYTF.

The chain couples TRBV4-3 to TRBJ2-5, with a weak D call TRBD2 (5 bases). The length of the CDR3 is 16 residues. Trimming took 0 bases from V and 5 from J, leaving 16 bases between them. Germline CDR1 LGHNA, CDR2 YSLEER. This CDR3 is CASSQEVSGLLETQYF. Here the CDR3 DNA reads TGCGCCAGCAGCCAAGAAGTATCTGGACTTTTGGAGACCCAGTACTTC.

The chain employs TRBV30 and TRBJ1-1; 8 bases map to TRBD1. Per germline, CDR1 GTSNPN and CDR2 SVGIG (reference sequence). The ends lost 5 bases at V and 0 bases at J; junction bases unmatched: 2. The CDR3 has 13 amino acids. The CDR3 here is CAWGTGMNTEAFF. In DNA, the CDR3 is TGTGCCTGGGGGACAGGTATGAACACTGAAGCTTTCTTT. Complete variable domain (other parts from reference TRBV30 and TRBJ1-1): SQTIHQWPATLVQPVGSPLSLECTVEGTSNPNLYWYRQAAGRGLQLLFYSVGIGQISSEVPQNLSASRPQDRQFILSSKKLLLSDSGFYLCAWGTGMNTEAFFGQGTRLTVV.

The V and J genes are TRBV15 and TRBJ2-2, with D unresolved. V lost 0 bases and J 5 bases, leaving 10 bases between the germline ends. CDR3 size: 15 residues. CDR1 LNHNV and CDR2 YYDKDF come from the germline V gene (reference sequence). In nucleotides, the CDR3 is TGTGCCACCAGCAGAGATGCCCGCCGGACCGGGGAGCTGTTTTTT. This translates into CATSRDARRTGELFF.